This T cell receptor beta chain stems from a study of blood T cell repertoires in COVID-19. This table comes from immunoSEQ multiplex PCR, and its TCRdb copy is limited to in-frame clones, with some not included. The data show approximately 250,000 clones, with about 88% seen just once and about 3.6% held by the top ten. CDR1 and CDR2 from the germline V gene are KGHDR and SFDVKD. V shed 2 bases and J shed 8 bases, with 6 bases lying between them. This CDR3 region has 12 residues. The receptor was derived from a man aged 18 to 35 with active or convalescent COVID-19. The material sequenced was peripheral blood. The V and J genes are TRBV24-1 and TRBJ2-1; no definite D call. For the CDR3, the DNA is TGTGCCACCAGTGATTCTAACCATGAGCAGTTCTTC. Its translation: CATSDSNHEQFF.